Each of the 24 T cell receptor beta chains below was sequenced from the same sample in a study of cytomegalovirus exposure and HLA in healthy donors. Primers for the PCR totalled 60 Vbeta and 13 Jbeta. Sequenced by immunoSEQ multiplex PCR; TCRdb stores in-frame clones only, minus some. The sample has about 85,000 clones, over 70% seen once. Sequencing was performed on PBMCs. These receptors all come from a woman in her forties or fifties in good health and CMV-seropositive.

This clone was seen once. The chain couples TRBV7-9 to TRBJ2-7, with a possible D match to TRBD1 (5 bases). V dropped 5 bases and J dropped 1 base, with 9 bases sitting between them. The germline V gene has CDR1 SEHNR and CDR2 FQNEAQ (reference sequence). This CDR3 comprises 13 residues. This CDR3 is CASSPDTSYEQYV. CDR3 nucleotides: TGTGCCAGCAGCCCGGACACGTCCTACGAGCAGTACGTC.

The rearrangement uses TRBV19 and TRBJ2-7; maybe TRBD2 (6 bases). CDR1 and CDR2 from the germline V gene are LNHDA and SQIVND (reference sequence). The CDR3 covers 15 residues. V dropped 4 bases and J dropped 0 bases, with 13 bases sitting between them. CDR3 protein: CASSTPGLSSYEQYF. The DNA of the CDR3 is TGTGCCAGTAGTACCCCGGGACTCAGCTCCTACGAGCAGTACTTC.

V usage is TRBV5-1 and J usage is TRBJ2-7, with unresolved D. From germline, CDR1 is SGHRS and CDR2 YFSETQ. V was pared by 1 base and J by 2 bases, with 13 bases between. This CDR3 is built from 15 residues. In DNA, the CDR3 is TGCGCCAGCAGCTTGACCGTCCCTAGGACCTACGAGCAGTACTTC. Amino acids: CASSLTVPRTYEQYF.

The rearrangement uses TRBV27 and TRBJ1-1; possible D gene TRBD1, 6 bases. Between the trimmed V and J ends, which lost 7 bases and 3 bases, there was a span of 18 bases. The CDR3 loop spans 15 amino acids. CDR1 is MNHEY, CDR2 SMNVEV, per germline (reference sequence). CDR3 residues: CASKRGRVGDTEAFF. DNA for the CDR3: TGTGCCAGCAAAAGGGGGAGGGTCGGGGACACTGAAGCTTTCTTT.

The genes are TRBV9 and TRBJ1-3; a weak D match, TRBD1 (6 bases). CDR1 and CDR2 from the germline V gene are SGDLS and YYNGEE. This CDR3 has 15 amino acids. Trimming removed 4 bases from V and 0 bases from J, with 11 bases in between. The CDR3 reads CASSPRTASGNTIYF. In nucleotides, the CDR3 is TGTGCCAGCAGCCCCAGGACAGCCTCTGGAAACACCATATATTTT.

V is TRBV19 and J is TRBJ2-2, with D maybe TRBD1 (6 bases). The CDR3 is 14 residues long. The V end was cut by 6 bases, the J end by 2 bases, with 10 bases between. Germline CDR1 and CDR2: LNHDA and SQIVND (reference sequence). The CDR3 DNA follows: TGTGCCAGTAGATTACAGGGAAACACCGGGGAGCTGTTTTTT. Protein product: CASRLQGNTGELFF.

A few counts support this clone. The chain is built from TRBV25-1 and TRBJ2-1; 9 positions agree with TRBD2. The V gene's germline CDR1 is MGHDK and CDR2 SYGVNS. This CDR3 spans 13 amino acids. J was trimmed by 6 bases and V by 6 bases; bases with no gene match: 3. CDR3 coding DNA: TGTGCCAGCAGGATTAGCGGGAGCAATGAGCAGTTCTTC. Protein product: CASRISGSNEQFF. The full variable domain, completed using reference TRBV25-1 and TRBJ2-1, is EADIYQTPRYLVIGTGKKITLECSQTMGHDKMYWYQQDPGMELHLIHYSYGVNSTEKGDLSSESTVSRIRTEHFPLTLESARPSHTSQYLCASRISGSNEQFFGPGTRLTVL.

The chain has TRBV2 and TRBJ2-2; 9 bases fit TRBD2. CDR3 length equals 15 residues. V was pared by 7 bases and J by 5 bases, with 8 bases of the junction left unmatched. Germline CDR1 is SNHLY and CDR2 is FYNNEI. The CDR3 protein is CASMVGSGRTGELFF. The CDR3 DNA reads TGTGCCAGCATGGTTGGTAGCGGGAGAACCGGGGAGCTGTTTTTT.

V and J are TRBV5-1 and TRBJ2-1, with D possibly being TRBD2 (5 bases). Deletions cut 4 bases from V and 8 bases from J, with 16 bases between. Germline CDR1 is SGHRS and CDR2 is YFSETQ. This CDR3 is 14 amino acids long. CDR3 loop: CASSPYVGGHEQFF. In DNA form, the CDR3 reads TGCGCCAGCAGCCCTTACGTCGGCGGGCATGAGCAGTTCTTC.

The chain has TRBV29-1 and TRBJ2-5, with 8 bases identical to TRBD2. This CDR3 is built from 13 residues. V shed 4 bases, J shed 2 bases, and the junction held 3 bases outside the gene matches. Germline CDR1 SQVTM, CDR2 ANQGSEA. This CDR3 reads CSVVGGGQETQYF. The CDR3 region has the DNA TGCAGCGTTGTAGGCGGGGGGCAAGAGACCCAGTACTTC.

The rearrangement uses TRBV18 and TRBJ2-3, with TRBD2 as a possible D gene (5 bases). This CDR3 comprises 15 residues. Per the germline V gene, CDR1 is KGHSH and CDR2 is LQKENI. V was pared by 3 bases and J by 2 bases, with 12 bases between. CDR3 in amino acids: CASSPQGLTTDTQYF. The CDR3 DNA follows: TGTGCCAGCTCACCCCAAGGACTGACCACAGATACGCAGTATTTT.

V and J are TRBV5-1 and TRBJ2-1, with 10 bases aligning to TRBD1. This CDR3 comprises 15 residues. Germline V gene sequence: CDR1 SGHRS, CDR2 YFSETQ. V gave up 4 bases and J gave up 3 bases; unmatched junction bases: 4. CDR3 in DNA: TGCGCCAGCAGCCCCGGGGACAGGGGCTACAATGAGCAGTTCTTC. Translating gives CASSPGDRGYNEQFF.

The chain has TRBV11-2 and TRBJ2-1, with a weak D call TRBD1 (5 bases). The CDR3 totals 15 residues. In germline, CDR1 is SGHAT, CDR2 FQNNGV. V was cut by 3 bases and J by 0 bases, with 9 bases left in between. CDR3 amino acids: CASSLGQNSYNEQFF. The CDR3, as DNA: TGTGCCAGCAGCTTGGGGCAGAACTCCTACAATGAGCAGTTCTTC.

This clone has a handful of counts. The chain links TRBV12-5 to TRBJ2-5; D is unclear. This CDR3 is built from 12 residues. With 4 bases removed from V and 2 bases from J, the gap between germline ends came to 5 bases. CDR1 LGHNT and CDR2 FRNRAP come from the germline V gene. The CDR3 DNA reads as TGTGCTAGTGGTTCAACACAAGAGACCCAGTACTTC. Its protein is CASGSTQETQYF.

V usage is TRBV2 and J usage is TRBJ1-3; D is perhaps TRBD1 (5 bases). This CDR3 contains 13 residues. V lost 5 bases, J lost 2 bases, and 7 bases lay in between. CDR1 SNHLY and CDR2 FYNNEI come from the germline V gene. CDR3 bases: TGTGCCAGCAGTCAGGGAACTGGAAACACCATATATTTT. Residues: CASSQGTGNTIYF.

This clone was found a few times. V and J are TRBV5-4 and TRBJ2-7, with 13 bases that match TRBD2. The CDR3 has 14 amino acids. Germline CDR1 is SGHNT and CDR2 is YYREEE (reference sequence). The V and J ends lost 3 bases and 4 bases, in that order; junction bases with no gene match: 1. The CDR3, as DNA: TGTGCCAGCAGCTCGGGACTAGCGGGGTACGAGCAGTACTTC. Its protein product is CASSSGLAGYEQYF.

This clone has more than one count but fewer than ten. CDR3: CAWSQEVLGYGYTF. CDR3 nucleotide sequence: TGTGCCTGGAGCCAGGAAGTTCTCGGCTATGGCTACACCTTC. The chain recombines TRBV30 with TRBJ1-2; D unresolved. V was shortened by 3 bases and J by 4 bases, with 15 bases between the two germline ends. The germline V gene has CDR1 GTSNPN and CDR2 SVGIG (reference sequence). The CDR3 runs 14 residues. The full variable domain, in which reference TRBV30 and TRBJ1-2 provide the parts outside the CDR3, is SQTIHQWPATLVQPVGSPLSLECTVEGTSNPNLYWYRQAAGRGLQLLFYSVGIGQISSEVPQNLSASRPQDRQFILSSKKLLLSDSGFYLCAWSQEVLGYGYTFGSGTRLTVV.

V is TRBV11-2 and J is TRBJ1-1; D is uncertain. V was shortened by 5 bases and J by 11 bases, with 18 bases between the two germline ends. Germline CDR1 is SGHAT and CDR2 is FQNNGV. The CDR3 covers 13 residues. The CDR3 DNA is TGTGCCAGCAGCCCCGAGGAGGCCCTGGGGGCTTTCTTT. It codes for CASSPEEALGAFF.

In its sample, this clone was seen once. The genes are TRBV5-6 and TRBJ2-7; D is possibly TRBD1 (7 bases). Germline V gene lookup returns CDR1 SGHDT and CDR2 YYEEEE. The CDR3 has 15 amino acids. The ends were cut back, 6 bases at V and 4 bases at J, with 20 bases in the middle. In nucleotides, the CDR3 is TGTGCCAGCAAGGGGTTCGACAGGGAGGATTACGAGCAGTACGTC. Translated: CASKGFDREDYEQYV.

CDR3 in amino acids: CASLGAIYGYTF. CDR3 coding DNA: TGTGCCTCCCTAGGGGCTATCTATGGCTACACCTTC. The V gene is TRBV7-3, the J gene TRBJ1-2, with D tentatively TRBD1 (5 bases). V lost 11 bases and J 4 bases, leaving 14 bases between the germline ends. The CDR3 extends over 12 amino acids. CDR1 and CDR2 from the germline V gene are SGHTA and FQGTGA. The full variable domain, its missing parts supplied by reference TRBV7-3 and TRBJ1-2, is GAGVSQTPSNKVTEKGKYVELRCDPISGHTALYWYRQSLGQGPEFLIYFQGTGAADDSGLPNDRFFAVRPEGSVSTLKIQRTERGDSAVYLCASLGAIYGYTFGSGTRLTVV.

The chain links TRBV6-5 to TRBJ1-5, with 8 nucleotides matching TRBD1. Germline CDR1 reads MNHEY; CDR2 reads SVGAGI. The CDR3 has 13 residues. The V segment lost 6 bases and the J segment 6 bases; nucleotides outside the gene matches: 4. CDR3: CASRNDRGQPQHF. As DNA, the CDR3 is TGTGCCAGCAGGAACGACAGGGGTCAGCCCCAGCATTTT.

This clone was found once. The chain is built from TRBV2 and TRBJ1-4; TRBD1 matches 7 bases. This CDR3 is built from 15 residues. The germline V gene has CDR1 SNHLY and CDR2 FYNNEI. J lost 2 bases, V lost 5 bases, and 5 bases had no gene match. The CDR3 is CASSPTGATNEKLFF. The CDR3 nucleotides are TGTGCCAGCAGTCCAACAGGGGCGACTAATGAAAAACTGTTTTTT.

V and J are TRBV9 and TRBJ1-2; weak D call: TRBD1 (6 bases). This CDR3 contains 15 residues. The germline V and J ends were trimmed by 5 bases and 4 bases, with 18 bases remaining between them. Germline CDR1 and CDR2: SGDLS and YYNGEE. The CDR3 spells CASRFSETGTYGYTF. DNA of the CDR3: TGTGCCAGCAGGTTCTCTGAGACAGGCACCTATGGCTACACCTTC. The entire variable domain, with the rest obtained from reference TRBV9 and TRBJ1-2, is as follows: DSGVTQTPKHLITATGQRVTLRCSPRSGDLSVYWYQQSLDQGLQFLIQYYNGEERAKGNILERFSAQQFPDLHSELNLSSLELGDSALYFCASRFSETGTYGYTFGSGTRLTVV.

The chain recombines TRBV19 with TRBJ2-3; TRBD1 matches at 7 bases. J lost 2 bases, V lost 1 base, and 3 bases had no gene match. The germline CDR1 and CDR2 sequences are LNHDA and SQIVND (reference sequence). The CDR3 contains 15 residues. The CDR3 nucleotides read TGTGCCAGTAGTATAGGGACAGGTTTCACAGATACGCAGTATTTT. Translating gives CASSIGTGFTDTQYF.